This is a list of T cell receptor beta chains from one sample in a study of T-cell memory formation after mild COVID-19. TCRdb passed the 5' RACE reads through MiXCR, listing each CDR3 protein once. The table shows 450,000 or so distinct CDR3 sequences, with around a quarter occurring only once. Material: PBMCs or a T cell subset sorted from them (not recorded which). The receptors were sampled from an adult woman who had mild COVID-19 (a few samples of this study predate the infection). Cell type and time point are not known. Both conserved end residues are part of each CDR3. Each record gives: clone size, J gene, D gene, V gene, CDR3 DNA, CDR3 protein. D genes are given only for firm matches. Expanded clones get a size class; other rows say once, few or many, or leave the size out.

few	TRBJ2-1	-	TRBV7-8	TGTGCCAGCAGCTTAGAGGAGAGCTCCTACAATGAGCAGTTCTTC	CASSLEESSYNEQFF
few	TRBJ1-4	-	TRBV2	TGTGCCAGCTCTAGGGAACCCAATGAAAAACTGTTTTTT	CASSREPNEKLFF
-	TRBJ2-7	TRBD2	TRBV3-1	TGTGCCAGCAGTAGGGGCGGGAGGGCCCCCTACGAGCAGTACTTC	CASSRGGRAPYEQYF
few	TRBJ1-1	-	TRBV7-9	TGTGCCAGCAGCTCTAGGACACCCAACACTGAAGCTTTCTTT	CASSSRTPNTEAFF
few	TRBJ2-5	-	TRBV5-5	TGTGCCAGCAGCTTGGCCGTTCGGGGGGCCGGGGACCAAGAGACCCAGTACTTC	CASSLAVRGAGDQETQYF
-	TRBJ2-3	-	TRBV4-1	TGCGCCAGCAGCCAAGACGGGTGGGATACGCAGTATTTT	CASSQDGWDTQYF
-	TRBJ2-1	TRBD2	TRBV23-1	TGCGCCAGCAGTCAATCACTAGCGGGAGTCGTGGGGTCCTACAATGAGCAGTTCTTC	CASSQSLAGVVGSYNEQFF
many	TRBJ2-7	-	TRBV14	TGTGCCAGCAGCCGAGTCCTATCCTACGAGCAGTACTTC	CASSRVLSYEQYF
-	TRBJ2-7	-	TRBV30	TGTGCCTGGAGTGAAGGGGCAGCTTACGAGCAGTACTTC	CAWSEGAAYEQYF
many	TRBJ2-2	TRBD2	TRBV15	TGTGCCACCAGCAGAGATAGCGGGGCCGGGGAGCTGTTTTTT	CATSRDSGAGELFF
few	TRBJ2-7	-	TRBV6-5	TGTGCCACCCGCCAGGGGGGGAGCCGCTACGAGCAGTACTTC	CATRQGGSRYEQYF
-	TRBJ2-5	-	TRBV7-3	TGTGCCAGCAGCCAAGGGCAAACGGAGACCCAGTACTTC	CASSQGQTETQYF
once	TRBJ2-2	TRBD2	TRBV9	TGTGCCAGCAGCGTAGACACTAGCGGGACCGGGGAGCTGATTTTT	CASSVDTSGTGELIF
few	TRBJ2-7	TRBD2	TRBV9	TGTGCCAGCAGCGCAAGCGGGAAGGTCTACGAGCAGTACTTC	CASSASGKVYEQYF
many	TRBJ1-1	TRBD1	TRBV7-9	TGTGCCAGCAGCCGGGACAGGGGGCTTGAGGTCACTGAAGCTTTCTTT	CASSRDRGLEVTEAFF
-	TRBJ1-1	-	TRBV29-1	TGCAGCGTGGCTGAAGCTTTCTTT	CSVAEAFF